The following is a T cell receptor (beta chain) sequence with its context. MY09/MY11 PCR detected cervical HPV DNA; dot-blot assigned genotypes. Some clones are missing from TCRdb's copy, which holds only in-frame ones; the method was immunoSEQ multiplex PCR. The specimen's table records roughly 22,000 clones. These data originate in a study of T cells in women clearing cervical HPV infection. This receptor was taken from a woman between 18 and 70 years old with a cervical HPV16 infection that either progressed to CIN3+ or cleared (not recorded which). Specimen: blood buffy coat.

The CDR3 here is CASSSGLAGAFQYF. The sequenced CDR3 bases are TGTGCCAGCAGCTCTGGACTAGCGGGGGCCTTT. The chain is built from TRBV7-4 and TRBJ2-4, with 13 bases fitting TRBD2. The CDR3 extends 3 residues past the end of the read, so its final part is completed from the germline J gene. This CDR3 region has 14 residues. Germline CDR1 is SGHVT and CDR2 is SQSDAQ.